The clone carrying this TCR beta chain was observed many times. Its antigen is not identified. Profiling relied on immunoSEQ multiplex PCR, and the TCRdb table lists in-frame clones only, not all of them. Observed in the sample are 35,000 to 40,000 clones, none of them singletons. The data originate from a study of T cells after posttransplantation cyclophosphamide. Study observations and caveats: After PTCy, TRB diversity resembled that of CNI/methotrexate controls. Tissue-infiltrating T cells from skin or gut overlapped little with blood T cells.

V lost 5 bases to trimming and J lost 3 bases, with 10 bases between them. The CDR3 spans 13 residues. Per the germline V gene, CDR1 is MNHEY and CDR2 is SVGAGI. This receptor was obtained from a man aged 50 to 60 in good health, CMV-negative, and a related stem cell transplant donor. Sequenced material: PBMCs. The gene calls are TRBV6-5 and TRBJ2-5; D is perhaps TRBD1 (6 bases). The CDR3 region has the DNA TGTGCCAGCAGTGTACAGGGAAAAGAGACCCAGTACTTC. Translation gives CASSVQGKETQYF.